One sample yielded the 30 T cell receptor beta chains listed below, sequenced in a study of blood T cell repertoires in COVID-19. Sequencing used immunoSEQ multiplex PCR; TCRdb keeps in-frame clones, though not all of them. The sample consists of around 160,000 clones, roughly 85% of them appearing once. Sequenced sample: peripheral blood. The receptors were sampled from a woman aged 55-75 years with COVID-19, enrolled during active disease.

This chain joins TRBV4-1 and TRBJ1-2, with D maybe TRBD1 (6 bases). Germline V CDR1 and CDR2: MGHRA, YSYEKL. There are 17 residues in the CDR3. V lost 3 bases and J lost 8, with 25 bases in between. The CDR3 loop is CASSQGSIRGNKRGYTF. CDR3 DNA sequence: TGCGCCAGCAGCCAGGGATCCATCAGGGGAAACAAGCGGGGCTACACCTTC.

The V gene is TRBV7-8, the J gene TRBJ1-2, with TRBD1 as a possible D gene (6 bases). The CDR3 sequence is 13 residues long. Germline assignment: CDR1 SGHVS and CDR2 FQNEAQ. The V end lost 2 bases, the J end lost 8 bases, and 12 bases lay between the germline ends. CDR3 protein: CASSLPGASGYTF. CDR3 DNA sequence: TGTGCCAGCAGCTTACCAGGGGCGAGCGGCTACACCTTC.

The chain links TRBV11-3 to TRBJ2-1; possible D gene TRBD2, 6 bases. The germline gives CDR1 SGHNT, CDR2 YENEEA. The CDR3 has 16 amino acids. V was cut by 1 base and J by 10 bases, with 20 bases left in between. The CDR3 sequence: CASSLGGGDTMREQFF. The CDR3, as DNA: TGTGCCAGCAGCTTAGGTGGCGGGGATACAATGAGGGAGCAGTTCTTC.

This chain links TRBV4-3 with TRBJ2-1; 8 bases fit TRBD2. The J segment lost 3 bases and the V segment lost 4 bases, leaving 11 bases of the junction unmatched. The CDR3 spans 17 residues. Germline CDR1 reads LGHNA; CDR2 reads YSLEER. The CDR3 coding sequence is TGCGCCAGCAGCCGCCATCCCGGGGGGGCGGACTACAATGAGCAGTTCTTC. Amino acid sequence: CASSRHPGGADYNEQFF.

The chain employs TRBV29-1 and TRBJ2-3, with D maybe TRBD1 (5 bases). This CDR3 comprises 10 residues. Germline CDR1 is SQVTM and CDR2 is ANQGSEA. Trimming took 8 bases from V and 5 from J, leaving 8 bases between them. CDR3 in amino acids: CSFREDTQYF. As DNA, the CDR3 is TGCAGCTTCAGGGAAGATACGCAGTATTTT.

Of note for this clone: Different DNA sequences within this sample yield the same CDR3. The rearrangement uses TRBV12-3 or TRBV12-4 and TRBJ1-1; D not resolved. The CDR3 runs 13 residues. V lost 6 bases to trimming and J lost 1 base, with 9 bases between them. The CDR3 nucleotides are TGTGCCAGCAGACCCACTGGGAACACTGAAGCTTTCTTT. As protein: CASRPTGNTEAFF.

The rearrangement links TRBV11-2 to TRBJ1-1, with TRBD1 matching over 8 bases. V was clipped by 5 bases and J by 6 bases; unmatched bases: 5. CDR3 length: 13 amino acids. CDR1 is SGHAT and CDR2 is FQNNGV in the germline V gene. For the CDR3, the DNA is TGTGCCAGCAGCCCCCGGACAGGGTCTGAAGCTTTCTTT. Its translation is CASSPRTGSEAFF.

This chain joins TRBV24-1 and TRBJ1-2; 7 nucleotides align to TRBD1. The CDR3 extends over 14 amino acids. V was clipped by 0 bases and J by 8 bases; unmatched bases: 5. CDR1 KGHDR and CDR2 SFDVKD come from the germline V gene. The CDR3 reads CATSDLTGARGYTF. The CDR3 DNA is TGTGCCACCAGTGATTTGACAGGGGCTAGGGGCTACACCTTC.

V gene TRBV3-1 (or the pseudogene TRBV3-2) combines with J gene TRBJ1-4, with D perhaps TRBD1 (5 bases). Germline V gives CDR1 LGHDT, CDR2 YNNKEL (reference sequence). The ends were cut back, 4 bases at V and 7 bases at J, with 13 bases in the middle. This CDR3 is built from 14 residues. Written as DNA, the CDR3 is TGTGCCAGCAGCCCATCAGGGATCGCTGAAAAACTGTTTTTT. Translated, it gives CASSPSGIAEKLFF.

This clone was picked up a small number of times. The chain combines TRBV7-9 with TRBJ1-2; D may be TRBD1 (6 bases). CDR3 size: 12 residues. V lost 3 bases and J 6 bases, leaving 8 bases between the germline ends. The germline CDR1 and CDR2 sequences are SEHNR and FQNEAQ (reference sequence). In DNA form, the CDR3 reads TGTGCCAGCAGCTTGTCAGGGGATGGCTACACCTTC. The encoded protein is CASSLSGDGYTF. Filled out from reference TRBV7-9 and TRBJ1-2, the complete variable domain reads DTGVSQNPRHKITKRGQNVTFRCDPISEHNRLYWYRQTLGQGPEFLTYFQNEAQLEKSRLLSDRFSAERPKGSFSTLEIQRTEQGDSAMYLCASSLSGDGYTFGSGTRLTVV.

CDR3 sequence reads: CASSQDQVSYEQYF. Written as DNA, the CDR3 is TGCGCCAGCAGCCAAGATCAAGTGAGCTACGAGCAGTACTTC. V gene TRBV4-3 combines with J gene TRBJ2-7; D ambiguous. The CDR3 runs to 14 residues. The germline CDR1 and CDR2 sequences are LGHNA and YSLEER. Trimming removed 0 bases at V and 3 bases at J, with 9 bases between.

The chain couples TRBV5-1 to TRBJ1-6, with 9 positions matching TRBD1. Germline lookup yields CDR1 SGHRS and CDR2 YFSETQ. This CDR3 contains 14 residues. The V gene end was trimmed by 3 bases and the J gene end by 10 bases; junction bases not matched to a gene: 5. The CDR3 DNA reads as TGCGCCAGCAGCTCTACGACAGGGGGGTCACCCCTCCACTTT. Protein sequence: CASSSTTGGSPLHF.

This clone was observed a few times. The V call is TRBV5-1, the J call TRBJ1-2; 7 bases match TRBD1. Germline CDR1 and CDR2: SGHRS and YFSETQ. The J segment lost 3 bases and the V segment lost 9 bases, leaving 11 bases of the junction unmatched. The CDR3 is made up of 14 amino acids. CDR3 nucleotide sequence: TGCGCCACCAAACGAATGCAGGGGGACTATGGCTACACCTTC. Its protein product is CATKRMQGDYGYTF.

The chain links TRBV4-3 to TRBJ2-3; a possible D gene is TRBD2 (5 bases). The V and J ends lost 0 bases and 4 bases respectively, with 11 bases between them. The CDR3 is 15 amino acids. In germline, CDR1 is LGHNA, CDR2 YSLEER. The CDR3 bases are TGCGCCAGCAGCCAAGATACTAGTACGGCAGATACGCAGTATTTT. Its protein product is CASSQDTSTADTQYF.

The chain couples TRBV12-3 or TRBV12-4 to TRBJ2-5; maybe TRBD1 (6 bases). This CDR3 has 13 amino acids. The ends were cut back, 5 bases at V and 0 bases at J, with 7 bases in the middle. The CDR3 protein is CASSQGHQETQYF. The CDR3 region has the DNA TGTGCCAGCAGTCAGGGGCACCAAGAGACCCAGTACTTC.

V usage is TRBV6-5 and J usage is TRBJ1-1; TRBD1 agrees at 7 bases. Germline assignment: CDR1 MNHEY and CDR2 SVGAGI. J gave up 5 bases and V 6 bases, and 6 bases lay outside the gene matches. The CDR3 totals 13 residues. The CDR3, as DNA: TGTGCCAGCAGCGGTCGGGGACAGACTGAAGCTTTCTTT. Translating it yields CASSGRGQTEAFF.

This chain joins TRBV3-1 (or the pseudogene TRBV3-2) and TRBJ1-2, with D unresolved. V was pared by 4 bases and J by 2 bases, with 11 bases between. The CDR3 is 14 residues long. Germline loops: CDR1 LGHDT, CDR2 YNNKEL (reference sequence). The CDR3 reads CASSREGWNYGYTF. CDR3 nucleotides: TGTGCCAGCAGCCGGGAGGGATGGAACTATGGCTACACCTTC.

The rearrangement links TRBV10-3 to TRBJ2-2, with a tentative D call TRBD2 (6 bases). CDR3 length equals 17 residues. Trimming pared 2 bases from V and 1 base from J, leaving 14 bases between. Germline CDR1 is ENHRY and CDR2 is SYGVKD. In DNA form, the CDR3 reads TGTGCCATCAGTGAGCCGCCGGGACTTATGAACACCGGGGAGCTGTTTTTT. It is translated as CAISEPPGLMNTGELFF.

V gene TRBV5-1 combines with J gene TRBJ1-5, with D perhaps TRBD1 (5 bases). CDR1 is SGHRS and CDR2 is YFSETQ in the germline V gene. Trimming left V 0 bases short and J 2 bases short, with 12 bases between. The CDR3 runs to 16 residues. CDR3 nucleotide sequence: TGCGCCAGCAGCTTGGGTAGGGGAGGGGGCAATCAGCCCCAGCATTTT. Encoded protein: CASSLGRGGGNQPQHF.

The V and J genes are TRBV10-3 and TRBJ1-2, with a tentative D call TRBD1 (5 bases). This CDR3 is built from 15 residues. The V gene's germline CDR1 is ENHRY and CDR2 SYGVKD. V lost 6 bases and J lost 3, with 17 bases in between. CDR3 sequence: CAIRRGGGEDYGYTF. CDR3 nucleotide sequence: TGTGCCATCAGACGTGGCGGAGGGGAGGACTATGGCTACACCTTC.

The V and J genes are TRBV30 and TRBJ1-6; TRBD1 matches at 11 bases. Trimming removed 4 bases from V and 10 bases from J; junction bases left unmatched: 6. CDR3 size: 14 residues. The germline V gene encodes CDR1 GTSNPN and CDR2 SVGIG (reference sequence). CDR3 protein: CAWTQDRGLSPLHF. CDR3 in DNA: TGTGCCTGGACCCAGGACAGGGGGCTCTCACCCCTCCACTTT.

This clone was seen once. This chain connects TRBV18 to TRBJ1-2; 7 bases map to TRBD1. Germline V lookup: CDR1 KGHSH, CDR2 LQKENI. The CDR3 loop spans 16 amino acids. With V trimmed by 6 bases and J by 4 bases, 14 bases remained unmatched. The CDR3 sequence is CASSQGQAITVYGYTF. CDR3 bases: TGTGCCAGCTCCCAAGGACAGGCAATTACGGTCTATGGCTACACCTTC.

V gene TRBV7-8 combines with J gene TRBJ1-4, with TRBD1 as a possible D gene (6 bases). The CDR3 has 15 amino acids. V was clipped by 4 bases and J by 6 bases, with 15 bases between them. Germline V gene lookup returns CDR1 SGHVS and CDR2 FQNEAQ. The CDR3 DNA follows: TGTGCCAGCAGCTGGGAAGGACAGAGCGATGAAAAACTGTTTTTT. It codes for CASSWEGQSDEKLFF. The full variable domain, with the rest looked up from reference TRBV7-8 and TRBJ1-4, is GAGVSQSPRYKVAKRGQDVALRCDPISGHVSLFWYQQALGQGPEFLTYFQNEAQLDKSGLPSDRFFAERPEGSVSTLKIQRTQQEDSAVYLCASSWEGQSDEKLFFGSGTQLSVL.

This clone was detected a few times. The rearrangement links TRBV6-5 to TRBJ1-5; the D is unclear. The CDR3 totals 14 residues. CDR1 and CDR2 from the germline V gene are MNHEY and SVGAGI. Deletions cut 5 bases from V and 1 base from J, with 9 bases between. In DNA, the CDR3 is TGTGCCAGCAGTACCCTAGCCAGCAATCAGCCCCAGCATTTT. It yields the protein CASSTLASNQPQHF.

V gene TRBV10-1 combines with J gene TRBJ1-1; D remains unclear. The CDR3 has 13 residues. V was pared by 6 bases and J by 3 bases, with 11 bases between. Germline V gene data show CDR1 as WNHNN and CDR2 as SYGVQD (reference sequence). CDR3 sequence reads: CASSRNRDTEAFF. The CDR3 coding sequence is TGCGCCAGCAGCCGTAACCGAGACACTGAAGCTTTCTTT.

This chain connects TRBV4-3 to TRBJ2-2, with a tentative D call TRBD2 (5 bases). Trimming pared 4 bases from V and 5 bases from J, leaving 14 bases between. The CDR3 consists of 15 residues. In germline, CDR1 is LGHNA, CDR2 YSLEER. The CDR3 DNA reads TGCGCCAGCAGCCCCCAGGCCCCGGGAACCGGGGAGCTGTTTTTT. It specifies CASSPQAPGTGELFF.

The V gene is TRBV5-1, the J gene TRBJ2-1, with D maybe TRBD1 (5 bases). Germline values: CDR1 SGHRS, CDR2 YFSETQ. V lost 4 bases to trimming and J lost 7 bases, with 15 bases between them. This CDR3 is 14 amino acids long. The CDR3 here is CASSTSWGRNEQFF. For the CDR3, the DNA is TGCGCCAGCAGCACCTCTTGGGGCCGGAATGAGCAGTTCTTC.

The chain recombines TRBV30 with TRBJ2-3; D is unclear. The CDR3 has 13 residues. V was cut by 3 bases and J by 4 bases, with 11 bases left in between. CDR1 and CDR2 (germline): GTSNPN, SVGIG (reference sequence). CDR3 in amino acids: CAWRSGGPDTQYF. CDR3 in DNA: TGTGCCTGGAGGTCTGGTGGGCCAGATACGCAGTATTTT. Supplemented by reference TRBV30 and TRBJ2-3, the full variable domain reads SQTIHQWPATLVQPVGSPLSLECTVEGTSNPNLYWYRQAAGRGLQLLFYSVGIGQISSEVPQNLSASRPQDRQFILSSKKLLLSDSGFYLCAWRSGGPDTQYFGPGTRLTVL.

This clone was found a few times. The chain carries TRBV19 and TRBJ1-4; 11 bases map to TRBD1. The CDR3 length is 15 residues. The junction had 5 bases not matched to a gene; V was cut back by 3 bases and J by 8 bases. Germline CDR1 is LNHDA and CDR2 is SQIVND (reference sequence). The CDR3 region is CASSMDRGQREKLFF. The CDR3 DNA sequence: TGTGCCAGTAGTATGGACAGGGGGCAAAGGGAAAAACTGTTTTTT.

This chain joins TRBV5-1 and TRBJ1-3, with 8 nucleotides matching TRBD1. The V and J ends lost 2 bases and 4 bases, in that order; junction bases with no gene match: 14. The CDR3 is made up of 18 amino acids. In germline, CDR1 is SGHRS, CDR2 YFSETQ. The CDR3 spells CASSFSGGNSPGGNTIYF. CDR3 coding DNA: TGCGCCAGCAGCTTTTCAGGGGGCAACTCGCCGGGAGGAAACACCATATATTTT.